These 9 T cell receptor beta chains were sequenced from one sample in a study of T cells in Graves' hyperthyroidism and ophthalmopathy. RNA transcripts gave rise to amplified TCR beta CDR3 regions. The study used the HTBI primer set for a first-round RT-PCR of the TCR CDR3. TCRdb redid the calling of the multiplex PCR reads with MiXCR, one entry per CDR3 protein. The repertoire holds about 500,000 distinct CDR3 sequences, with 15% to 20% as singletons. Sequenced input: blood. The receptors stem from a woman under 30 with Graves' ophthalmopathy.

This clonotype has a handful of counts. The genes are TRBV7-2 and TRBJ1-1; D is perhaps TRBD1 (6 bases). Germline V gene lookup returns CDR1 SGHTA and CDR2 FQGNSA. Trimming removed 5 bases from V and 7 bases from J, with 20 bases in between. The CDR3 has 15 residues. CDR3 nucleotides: TGTGCCAGCAGCGCAAACCGAGGACAGACTGATGAAGCTTTCTTT. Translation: CASSANRGQTDEAFF.

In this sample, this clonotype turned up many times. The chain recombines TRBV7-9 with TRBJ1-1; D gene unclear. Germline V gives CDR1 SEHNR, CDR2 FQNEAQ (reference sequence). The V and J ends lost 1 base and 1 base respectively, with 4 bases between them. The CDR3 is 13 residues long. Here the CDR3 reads CASSLGTNTEAFF. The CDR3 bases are TGTGCCAGCAGCTTAGGAACGAACACTGAAGCTTTCTTT.

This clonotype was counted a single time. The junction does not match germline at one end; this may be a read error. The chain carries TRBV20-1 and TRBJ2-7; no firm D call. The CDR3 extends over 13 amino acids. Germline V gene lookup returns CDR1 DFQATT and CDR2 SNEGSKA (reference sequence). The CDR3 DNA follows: TGCAGGGCTAGAGATCTACAGTCCTACGAGCAGTACTTC. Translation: CRARDLQSYEQYF.

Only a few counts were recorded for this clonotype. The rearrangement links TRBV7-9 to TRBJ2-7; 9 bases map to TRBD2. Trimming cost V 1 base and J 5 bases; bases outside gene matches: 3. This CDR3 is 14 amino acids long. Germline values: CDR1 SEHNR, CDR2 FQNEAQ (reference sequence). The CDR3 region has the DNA TGTGCCAGCAGCTTAGTAGCGGGGGATGACGAGCAGTACTTC. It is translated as CASSLVAGDDEQYF.

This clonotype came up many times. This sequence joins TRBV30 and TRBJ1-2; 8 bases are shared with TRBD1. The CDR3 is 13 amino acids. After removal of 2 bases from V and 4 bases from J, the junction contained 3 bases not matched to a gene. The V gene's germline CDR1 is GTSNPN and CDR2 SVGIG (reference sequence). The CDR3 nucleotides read TGTGCCTGGAGTATCAGGGGGCCCTATGGCTACACCTTC. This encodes CAWSIRGPYGYTF.

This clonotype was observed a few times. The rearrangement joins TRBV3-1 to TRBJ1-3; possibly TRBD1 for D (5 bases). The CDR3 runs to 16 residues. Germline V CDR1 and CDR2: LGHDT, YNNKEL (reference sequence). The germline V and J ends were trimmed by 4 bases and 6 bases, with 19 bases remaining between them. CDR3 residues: CASSPLSGTAKNTIYF. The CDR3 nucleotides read TGTGCCAGCAGCCCCCTATCCGGGACCGCTAAAAACACCATATATTTT. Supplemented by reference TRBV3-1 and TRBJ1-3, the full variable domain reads DTAVSQTPKYLVTQMGNDKSIKCEQNLGHDTMYWYKQDSKKFLKIMFSYNNKELIINETVPNRFSPKSPDKAHLNLHINSLELGDSAVYFCASSPLSGTAKNTIYFGEGSWLTVV.

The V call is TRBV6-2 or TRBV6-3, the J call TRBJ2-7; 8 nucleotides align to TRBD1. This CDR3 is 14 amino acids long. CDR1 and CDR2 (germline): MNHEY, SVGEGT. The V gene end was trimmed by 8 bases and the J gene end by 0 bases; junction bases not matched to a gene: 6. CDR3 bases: TGTGCCAGCGGTCAGGGGGCGGACTCCTACGAGCAGTACTTC. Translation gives CASGQGADSYEQYF.

The CDR3 nucleotides are TGTGCCATCACCAGTGTAGCGGGGGTTAACACCGGGGAGCTGTTTTTT. Protein: CAITSVAGVNTGELFF. The chain joins TRBV10-3 to TRBJ2-2, with 9 bases aligning to TRBD2. This CDR3 is built from 16 residues. The germline V gene has CDR1 ENHRY and CDR2 SYGVKD. The V and J ends lost 7 bases and 2 bases, in that order; junction bases with no gene match: 8.

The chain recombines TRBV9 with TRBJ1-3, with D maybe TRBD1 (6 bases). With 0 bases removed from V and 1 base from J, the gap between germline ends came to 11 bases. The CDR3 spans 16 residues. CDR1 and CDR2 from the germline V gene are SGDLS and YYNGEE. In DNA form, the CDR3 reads TGTGCCAGCAGCGTAGATGGCAGGGGATCTGGAAACACCATATATTTT. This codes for CASSVDGRGSGNTIYF.